This note documents a single T cell receptor beta chain sequence. The source of the sample is a study of blood T cell repertoires in COVID-19. The table came from immunoSEQ multiplex PCR; TCRdb's copy has only in-frame clones and leaves some out. Here the sample spans about 210,000 clones, approximately 78% being singletons. This receptor was taken from a woman aged 40 to 50 with acute or convalescent COVID-19. Sequencing was carried out using peripheral blood.

CDR3 DNA: TGTGCCAGCAGCTTAGATTTCAGGGGTAACTATGGCTACACCTTC. Encoded protein: CASSLDFRGNYGYTF. The chain has TRBV11-2 and TRBJ1-2; D is possibly TRBD1 (6 bases). This CDR3 is built from 15 residues. Trimming took off 0 bases at V and 1 base at J, with 9 bases between the two ends. CDR1 is SGHAT and CDR2 is FQNNGV in the germline V gene.